This T cell receptor (beta chain) was retrieved from a study of blood T cells in healthy people across ages. Study-level points and caveats: Roughly linear age-related decline in beta diversity appeared, significant by age around 40.

CDR1 is MGHRA, CDR2 YSYEKL, per germline. Trimming cost V 2 bases and J 6 bases, with 11 bases left between them. The CDR3 length is 14 residues. Primed by a sample-barcoded 5' primer and a J-beta primer mix, a second PCR proceeded for about 6 to 12 cycles. TCRdb ran MiXCR on the 5' RACE reads and lists one entry per CDR3 protein. The data contain 1.5 million or so distinct CDR3 sequences, approximately 43% of them singletons. As regards this clonotype: The antigen remains undetermined.

The clonotype was recovered from a woman younger than 35 in good health. The chain couples TRBV4-1 to TRBJ2-1; D not certain. Input material: blood. CDR3: CASSQIHPSNEQFF. CDR3 in DNA: TGCGCCAGCAGCCAAATCCACCCATCCAATGAGCAGTTCTTC.